A few counts support the clone carrying this TCR beta chain. The antigen remains undetermined. These data originate in a study of T-cell memory formation after mild COVID-19. Whole-study results and caveats: For contracting clones, CD4+ ones sat mainly in CM and EM, CD8+ in EMRA.

Germline CDR1 reads SGDLS; CDR2 reads YYNGEE. The CDR3 loop spans 14 amino acids. Trimming took off 0 bases at V and 7 bases at J, with 13 bases between the two ends. 5'RACE, which relied on constant-segment primers, yielded TCR alpha and TCR beta cDNA libraries carrying sample barcodes and UMIs. TCRdb called the 5' RACE reads again in MiXCR, with one record for every CDR3 protein. The table has roughly 49,000 distinct CDR3 sequences, less than 35% seen once. The sequenced material came from PBMCs or a T cell subset sorted from them (not recorded which). This TCR came from a man between 18 and 35 years old who had mild COVID-19 (a few samples of this study predate the infection). Cell type and time point are not known. The gene calls are TRBV9 and TRBJ1-2; D is possibly TRBD1 (5 bases). The CDR3 loop is CASSVAGQSSGYTF. The DNA of the CDR3 is TGTGCCAGCAGCGTAGCGGGGCAATCTAGTGGCTACACCTTC.